This record looks at one T cell receptor beta chain sequence and its context. The read finishes 3 residues shy of the CDR3 end, and the germline J gene is used to complete it. These data belong to a study of T cells in women clearing cervical HPV infection. Germline CDR1 is SNHLY and CDR2 is FYNNEI. The CDR3 is 15 residues long. TCRdb keeps only in-frame clones here, not all; method: immunoSEQ multiplex PCR. This table holds around 19,000 clones. The sequenced sample consisted of blood buffy coat. This clonotype originated in a woman between 18 and 70 years old with a cervical HPV16 infection that either progressed to CIN3+ or cleared (not recorded which). The rearrangement uses TRBV2 and TRBJ2-3, with D possibly TRBD2 on 6 matching bases. The sequenced CDR3 bases are TGTGCCAGCAGGGGTCGGGGGTTCCCTCAAGAGACG. Translated, it gives CASRGRGFPQET. The whole CDR3 region reads CASRGRGFPQETQYF.